These 3 T cell receptor beta chains were sequenced from one sample in a study of T-cell memory formation after mild COVID-19. A single record per CDR3 protein comes from TCRdb applying MiXCR to the 5' RACE reads. Altogether about 140,000 distinct CDR3 sequences are present, roughly 15% being singletons, with the ten largest covering roughly 15%. Source material: PBMCs or a T cell subset sorted from them (not recorded which). These receptor sequences come from an adult woman who had mild COVID-19 (a few samples of this study predate the infection). Cell type and time point are not known.

This clonotype was observed a few times. The chain has TRBV7-8 and TRBJ2-1, with 8 bases lining up with TRBD1. This CDR3 is 15 amino acids long. The J segment lost 2 bases and the V segment lost 5 bases, leaving 5 bases of the junction unmatched. Germline V gene lookup returns CDR1 SGHVS and CDR2 FQNEAQ. CDR3 sequence (DNA): TGTGCCAGCAGCCGTGACAGGGGAGCCTACAATGAGCAGTTCTTC. Translation gives CASSRDRGAYNEQFF.

This clonotype was seen many times. This chain uses TRBV9 with TRBJ2-7; D perhaps matches TRBD2 (6 bases). The CDR3 consists of 11 residues. The germline V gene encodes CDR1 SGDLS and CDR2 YYNGEE. Trimming stripped 3 bases from V and 7 bases from J, with 8 bases between. This chain's CDR3 is CASSAGGEQYF. CDR3 coding DNA: TGTGCCAGCAGCGCCGGGGGTGAGCAGTACTTC.

The table lists this clonotype with many counts. This rearrangement joins TRBV29-1 to TRBJ2-3; TRBD2 might be the D (5 bases). CDR1 is SQVTM and CDR2 is ANQGSEA in the germline V gene. With 6 bases removed from V and 6 bases from J, the gap between germline ends came to 22 bases. This CDR3 contains 15 residues. The CDR3 spells CSVSLRSASHDTQYF. The CDR3 DNA reads as TGCAGCGTATCACTTAGATCGGCTAGCCACGATACGCAGTATTTT.